The T cell receptor beta chain described here comes from a study of blood T cell repertoires in COVID-19. About the study: T cells, B-cell-depleted T cells, or PBMCs provided the cDNA or gDNA that served as material.

Per the original methods: From reference gene primer amplification, estimates of nucleated cell counts were derived. Data came from immunoSEQ multiplex PCR; TCRdb stores just in-frame clones and leaves some out. V, J and clone size are taken as reported in that table, and D and trimming were inferred from the DNA itself. This sample carries more than 90,000 clones, approximately 81% of them seen once, and the ten largest clones take 1.5% to 2%. Germline trimming cut 1 base from V and 5 bases from J; bases unmatched to any gene: 14. The CDR3 has 17 amino acids. Germline V CDR1 and CDR2: SGHAT, FQNNGV. Sample share makes this clone medium-sized.

The chain has TRBV11-2 and TRBJ2-7, with 7 bases fitting TRBD2. Sample: peripheral blood. The receptor was derived from a woman aged 70 to 79 with active or convalescent COVID-19. The CDR3: CASSLGSIGGREDEQYF. The CDR3 DNA reads as TGTGCCAGCAGCTTAGGTTCTATTGGCGGTCGGGAGGACGAGCAGTACTTC.